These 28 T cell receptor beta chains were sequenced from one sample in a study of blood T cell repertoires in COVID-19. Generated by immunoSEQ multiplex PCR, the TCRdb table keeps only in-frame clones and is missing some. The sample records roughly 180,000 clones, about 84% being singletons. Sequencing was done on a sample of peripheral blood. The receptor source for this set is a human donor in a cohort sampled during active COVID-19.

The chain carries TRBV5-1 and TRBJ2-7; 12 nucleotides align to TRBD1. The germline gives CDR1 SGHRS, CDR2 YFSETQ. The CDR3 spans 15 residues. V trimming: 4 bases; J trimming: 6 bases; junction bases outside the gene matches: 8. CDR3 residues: CASSPGTGGWGEQYF. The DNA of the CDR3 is TGCGCCAGCAGCCCCGGGACAGGGGGCTGGGGCGAGCAGTACTTC.

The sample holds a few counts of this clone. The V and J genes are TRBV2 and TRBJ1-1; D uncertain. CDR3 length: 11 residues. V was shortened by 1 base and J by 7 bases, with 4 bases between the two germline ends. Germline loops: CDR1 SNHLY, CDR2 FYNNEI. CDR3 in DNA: TGTGCCAGCAGTGAAGGAGTTGAAGCTTTCTTT. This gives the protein CASSEGVEAFF.

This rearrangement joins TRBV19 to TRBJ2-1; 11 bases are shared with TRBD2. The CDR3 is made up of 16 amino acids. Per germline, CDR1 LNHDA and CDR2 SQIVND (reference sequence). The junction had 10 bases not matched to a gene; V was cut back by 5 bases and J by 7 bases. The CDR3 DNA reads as TGTGCCAGTAGTCCGATAGCGGGGGGGCCTCCGAATGAGCAGTTCTTC. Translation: CASSPIAGGPPNEQFF.

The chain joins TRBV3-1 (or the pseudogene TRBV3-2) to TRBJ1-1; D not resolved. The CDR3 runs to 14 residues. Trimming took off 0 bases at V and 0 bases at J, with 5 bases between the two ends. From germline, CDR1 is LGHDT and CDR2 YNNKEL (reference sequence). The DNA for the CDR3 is TGTGCCAGCAGCCAAGAGAGCATGAACACTGAAGCTTTCTTT. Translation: CASSQESMNTEAFF.

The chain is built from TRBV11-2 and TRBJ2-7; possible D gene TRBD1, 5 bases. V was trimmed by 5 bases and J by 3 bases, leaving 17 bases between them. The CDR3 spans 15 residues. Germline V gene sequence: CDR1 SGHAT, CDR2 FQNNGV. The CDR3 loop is CASSPEAGKFYEQYF. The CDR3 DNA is TGTGCCAGCAGCCCCGAAGCAGGGAAGTTCTACGAGCAGTACTTC.

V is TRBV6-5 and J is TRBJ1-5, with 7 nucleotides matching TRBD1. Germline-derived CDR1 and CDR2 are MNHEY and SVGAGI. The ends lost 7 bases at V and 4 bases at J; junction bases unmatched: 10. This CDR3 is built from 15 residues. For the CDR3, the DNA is TGTGCCAGCATCTCGGAGGGACAGATAAATCAGCCCCAGCATTTT. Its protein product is CASISEGQINQPQHF.

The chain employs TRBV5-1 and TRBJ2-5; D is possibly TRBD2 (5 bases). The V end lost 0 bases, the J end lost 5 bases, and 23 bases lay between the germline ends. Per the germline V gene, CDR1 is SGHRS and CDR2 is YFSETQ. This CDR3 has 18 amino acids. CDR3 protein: CASSLVLTATPAGETQYF. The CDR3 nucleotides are TGCGCCAGCAGCTTGGTTCTTACAGCAACCCCGGCGGGCGAGACCCAGTACTTC.

This CDR3 is CASSFGSDRNSYEQYF. For the CDR3, the DNA is TGTGCCAGCAGCTTCGGGTCCGACAGGAACTCCTACGAGCAGTACTTC. This chain connects TRBV9 to TRBJ2-7; tentatively, D is TRBD1 (6 bases). The CDR3 loop spans 16 amino acids. V was pared by 4 bases and J by 0 bases, with 17 bases between. Germline assignment: CDR1 SGDLS and CDR2 YYNGEE.

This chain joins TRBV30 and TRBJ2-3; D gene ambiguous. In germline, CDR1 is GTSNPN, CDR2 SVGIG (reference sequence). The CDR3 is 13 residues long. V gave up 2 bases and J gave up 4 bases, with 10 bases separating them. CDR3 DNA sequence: TGTGCCTGGAGTAAGACTGGTCCAGATACGCAGTATTTT. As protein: CAWSKTGPDTQYF.

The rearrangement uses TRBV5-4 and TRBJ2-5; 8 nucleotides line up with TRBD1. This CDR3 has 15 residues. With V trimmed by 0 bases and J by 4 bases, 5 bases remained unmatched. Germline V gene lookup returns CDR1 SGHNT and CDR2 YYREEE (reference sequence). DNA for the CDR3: TGTGCCAGCAGCTTGGTTGGCAGGGGGCGAGAGACCCAGTACTTC. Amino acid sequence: CASSLVGRGRETQYF.

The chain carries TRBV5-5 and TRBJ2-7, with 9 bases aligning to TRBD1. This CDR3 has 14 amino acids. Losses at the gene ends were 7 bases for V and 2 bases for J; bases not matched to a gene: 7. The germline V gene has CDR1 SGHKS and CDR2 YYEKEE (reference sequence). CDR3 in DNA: TGTGCCAGCCGCTACGACAGGGGGGCCTACGAGCAGTACTTC. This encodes CASRYDRGAYEQYF.

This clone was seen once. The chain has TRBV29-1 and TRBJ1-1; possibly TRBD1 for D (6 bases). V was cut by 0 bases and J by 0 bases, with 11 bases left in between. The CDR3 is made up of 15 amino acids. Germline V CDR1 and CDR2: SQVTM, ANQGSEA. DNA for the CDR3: TGCAGCGTTGAAGATCTGGGGGCCCTGAACACTGAAGCTTTCTTT. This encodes CSVEDLGALNTEAFF.

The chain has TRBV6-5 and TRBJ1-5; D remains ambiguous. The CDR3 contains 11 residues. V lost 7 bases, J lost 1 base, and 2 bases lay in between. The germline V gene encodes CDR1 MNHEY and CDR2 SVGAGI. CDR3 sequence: CASTSNQPQHF. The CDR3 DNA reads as TGTGCCAGCACGAGCAATCAGCCCCAGCATTTT.

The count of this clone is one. Here the CDR3 reads CASSQGWGRVTEAFF. The CDR3 nucleotides are TGTGCCAGCAGCCAAGGTTGGGGGCGGGTCACTGAAGCTTTCTTT. This chain uses TRBV14 with TRBJ1-1, with D maybe TRBD1 (6 bases). The V gene lost 1 base and the J gene lost 4 bases, with 13 bases spanning the gap. CDR3 size: 15 residues. The germline V gene has CDR1 SGHDN and CDR2 FVKESK.

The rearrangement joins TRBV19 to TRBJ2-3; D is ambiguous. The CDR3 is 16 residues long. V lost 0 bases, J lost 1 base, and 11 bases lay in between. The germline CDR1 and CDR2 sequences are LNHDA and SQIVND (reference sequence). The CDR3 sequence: CASSIEGLKGTDTQYF. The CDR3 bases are TGTGCCAGTAGTATAGAGGGCCTAAAGGGCACAGATACGCAGTATTTT.

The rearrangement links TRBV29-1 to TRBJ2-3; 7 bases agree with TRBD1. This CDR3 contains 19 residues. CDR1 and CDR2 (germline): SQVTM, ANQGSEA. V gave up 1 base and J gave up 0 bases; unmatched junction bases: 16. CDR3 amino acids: CSVEVHRGGTTLSTDTQYF. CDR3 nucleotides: TGCAGCGTTGAAGTCCACAGGGGCGGTACTACGCTTAGCACAGATACGCAGTATTTT.

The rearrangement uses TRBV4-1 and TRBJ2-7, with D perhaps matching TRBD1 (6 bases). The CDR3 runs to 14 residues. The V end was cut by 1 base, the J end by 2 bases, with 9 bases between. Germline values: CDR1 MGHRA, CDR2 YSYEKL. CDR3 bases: TGCGCCAGCAGCCAAGGAGCAGGGGCCTACGAGCAGTACTTC. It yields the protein CASSQGAGAYEQYF.

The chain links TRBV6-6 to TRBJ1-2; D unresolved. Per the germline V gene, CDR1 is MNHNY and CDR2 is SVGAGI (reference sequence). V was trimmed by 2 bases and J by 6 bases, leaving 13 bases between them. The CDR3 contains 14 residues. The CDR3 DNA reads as TGTGCCAGCAGTTACCAGCTCCTGGGAGATGGCTACACCTTC. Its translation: CASSYQLLGDGYTF.

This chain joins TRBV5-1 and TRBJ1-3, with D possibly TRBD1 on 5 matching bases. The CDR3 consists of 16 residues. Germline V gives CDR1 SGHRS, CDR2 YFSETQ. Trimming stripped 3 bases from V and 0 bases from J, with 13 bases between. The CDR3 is CASSSGSGGSGNTIYF. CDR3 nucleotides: TGCGCCAGCAGCTCGGGCTCGGGGGGCTCTGGAAACACCATATATTTT.

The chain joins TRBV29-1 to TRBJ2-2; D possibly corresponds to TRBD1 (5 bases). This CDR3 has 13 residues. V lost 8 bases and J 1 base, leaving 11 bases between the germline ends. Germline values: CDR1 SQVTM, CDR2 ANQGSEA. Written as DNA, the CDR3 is TGCAGCTCCAGGGTGCGGAACACCGGGGAGCTGTTTTTT. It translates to CSSRVRNTGELFF.

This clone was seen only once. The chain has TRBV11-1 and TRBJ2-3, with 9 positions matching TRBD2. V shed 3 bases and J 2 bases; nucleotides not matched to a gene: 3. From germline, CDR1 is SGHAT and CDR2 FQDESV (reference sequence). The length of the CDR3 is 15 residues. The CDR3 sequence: CASSLLAGNTDTQYF. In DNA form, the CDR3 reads TGTGCCAGCAGCTTGCTAGCGGGGAACACAGATACGCAGTATTTT.

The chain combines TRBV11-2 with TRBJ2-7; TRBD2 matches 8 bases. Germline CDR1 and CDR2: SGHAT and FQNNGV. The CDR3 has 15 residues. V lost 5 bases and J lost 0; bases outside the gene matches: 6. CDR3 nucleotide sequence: TGTGCCAGCAGCCTTAGCGGGGCGCCCTCCTACGAGCAGTACTTC. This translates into CASSLSGAPSYEQYF.

CDR3 loop: CASGGGTGPYTDTQYF. Written as DNA, the CDR3 is TGTGCCTCCGGGGGGGGGACAGGGCCGTACACAGATACGCAGTATTTT. The chain links TRBV15 to TRBJ2-3; perhaps TRBD1 as D (9 bases). The CDR3 loop spans 16 amino acids. Germline CDR1 and CDR2: LNHNV and YYDKDF (reference sequence). Trimming took 11 bases from V and 2 from J, leaving 23 bases between them.

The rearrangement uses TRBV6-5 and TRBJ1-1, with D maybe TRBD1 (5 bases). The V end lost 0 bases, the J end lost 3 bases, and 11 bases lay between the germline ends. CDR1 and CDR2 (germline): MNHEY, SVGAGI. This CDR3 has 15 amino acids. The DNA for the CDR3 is TGTGCCAGCAGTTACTCTGCGGGGGGGGACACTGAAGCTTTCTTT. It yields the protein CASSYSAGGDTEAFF.

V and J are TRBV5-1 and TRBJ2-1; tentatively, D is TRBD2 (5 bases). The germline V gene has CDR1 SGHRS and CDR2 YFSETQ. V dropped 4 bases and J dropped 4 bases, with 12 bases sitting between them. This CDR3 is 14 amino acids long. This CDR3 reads CASSPVGVYNEQFF. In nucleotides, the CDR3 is TGCGCCAGCAGCCCGGTGGGAGTTTACAATGAGCAGTTCTTC.

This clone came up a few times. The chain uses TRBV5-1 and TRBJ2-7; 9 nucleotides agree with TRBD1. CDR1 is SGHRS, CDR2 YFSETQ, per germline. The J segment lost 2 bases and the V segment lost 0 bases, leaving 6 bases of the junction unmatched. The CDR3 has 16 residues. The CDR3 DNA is TGCGCCAGCAGCTTGGGCCTGGGACAGGGCACCTACGAGCAGTACTTC. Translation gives CASSLGLGQGTYEQYF.

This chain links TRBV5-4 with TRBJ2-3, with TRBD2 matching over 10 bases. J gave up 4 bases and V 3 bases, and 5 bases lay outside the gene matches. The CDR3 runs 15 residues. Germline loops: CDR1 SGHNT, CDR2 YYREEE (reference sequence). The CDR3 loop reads CASSSGTSVSDTQYF. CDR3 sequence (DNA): TGTGCCAGCAGCTCCGGGACTAGCGTATCAGATACGCAGTATTTT.

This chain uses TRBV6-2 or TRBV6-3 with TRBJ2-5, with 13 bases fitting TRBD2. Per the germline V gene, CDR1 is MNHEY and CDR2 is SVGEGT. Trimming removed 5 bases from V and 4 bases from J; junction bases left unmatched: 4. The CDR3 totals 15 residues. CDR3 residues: CASSDRLAGGETQYF. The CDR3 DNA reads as TGTGCCAGCAGTGACCGACTAGCGGGGGGAGAGACCCAGTACTTC.